The rows below give T cell receptor beta chains drawn from one sample of a study of CD8 T cells in ankylosing spondylitis. In TCRdb, the 5' RACE reads were re-called with MiXCR into one record per CDR3 protein. The repertoire includes 250,000 to 350,000 distinct CDR3 sequences, 8% of them detected once, and roughly 15% sits in the top ten. Sequencing input: blood, either unsorted or a sorted T cell fraction (not recorded which). These receptors came from a male donor with ankylosing spondylitis. Each CDR3 is given without its conserved first and last residue.

v_call cdr3_aa
TRBV29-1 SVESSGANVLT
TRBV2 ASSDPTSGSYEQY
TRBV7-2 ASSLGHSGANVLT
TRBV6-1 ASRPHGTDTQY
TRBV5-1 ASSLVTGITLTDTQY
TRBV19 ASSIQGNTGELF
TRBV7-8 ASSLVRGAEAF
TRBV13 ASSFGVGGSSYEQY
TRBV12-3/TRBV12-4 ASSPGTGVHEQY
TRBV5-4 ASSLDPGRSYEQY
TRBV10-3 AIRATSGWETQY
TRBV15 ATSRGYNAESGGGEAF
TRBV6-6 ASSYSRWETQY
TRBV20-1 SARGGSGGTRPTDTQY
TRBV7-3 ASSATGTAEAF
TRBV2 ASRRQFSYEQY
TRBV20-1 SAPRTGAETQY
TRBV27 ASSGANEKLF
TRBV20-1 SAPPRRAESTDTQY
TRBV11-2 ASSWRENTEAF
TRBV9 ASSVSPGGVIDTGELF
TRBV20-1 SARQGWTDTQY
TRBV12-3/TRBV12-4 ASSPGLGEVEYNEQF
TRBV6-2/TRBV6-3 ASGMTGYGYT
TRBV12-3/TRBV12-4 ASSAYGLAGGPGEQF
TRBV10-3 AISESWGRETQY
TRBV6-1 ASSADTDSYEQY
TRBV7-8 ASRRTSGNNEQF
TRBV6-5 ASSYSRRGGERQF
TRBV27 ASSQQGLADYEQY
TRBV5-1 ASSLTGPPQETQY
TRBV18 ASSLSGDPGNTIY
TRBV3-1 ASTQTIHSAYEQY
TRBV4-2 ASSQEASGSFTDTQY
TRBV5-1 ASSLVTGSTEAF
TRBV2 ASSVMRGFEKLF
TRBV7-2 ASSLARLAGVSSNGQF
TRBV28 ASSLTGSSNYGYT
TRBV4-1 ASSLISGANTGELF
TRBV20-1 SARDARGGEDEKLF